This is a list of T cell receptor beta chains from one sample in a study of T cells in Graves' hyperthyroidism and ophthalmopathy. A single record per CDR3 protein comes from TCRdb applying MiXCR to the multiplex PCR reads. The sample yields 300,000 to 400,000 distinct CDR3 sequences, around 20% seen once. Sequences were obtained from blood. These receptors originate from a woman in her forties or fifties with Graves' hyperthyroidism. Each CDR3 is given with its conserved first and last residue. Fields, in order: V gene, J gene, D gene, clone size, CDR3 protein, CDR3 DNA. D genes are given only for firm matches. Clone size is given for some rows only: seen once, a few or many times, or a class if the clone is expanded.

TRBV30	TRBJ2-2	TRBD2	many	CAWSTERGARLFF	TGTGCCTGGAGTACGGAGCGGGGGGCAAGGCTGTTTTTT
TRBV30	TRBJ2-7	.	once	CAWITYEQYF	TGTGCCTGGATAACCTACGAGCAGTACTTC
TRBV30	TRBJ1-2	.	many	CAWSYGSGNYGYTF	TGTGCCTGGAGTTATGGGTCCGGTAACTATGGCTACACCTTC
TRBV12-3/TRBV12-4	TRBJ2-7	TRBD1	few	CASSATGRHEQYF	TGTGCCAGCAGTGCGACAGGGCGCCACGAGCAGTACTTC
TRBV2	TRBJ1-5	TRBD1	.	CASRSTGINQPQHF	TGTGCCAGCAGATCGACAGGGATTAATCAGCCCCAGCATTTT
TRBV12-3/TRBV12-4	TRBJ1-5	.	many	CASRDTGGNQPQHF	TGTGCCAGCAGAGACACCGGAGGCAATCAGCCCCAGCATTTT
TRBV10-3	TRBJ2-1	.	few	CAISEFYRQDNEQFF	TGTGCCATCAGTGAGTTCTACCGACAGGACAATGAGCAGTTCTTC
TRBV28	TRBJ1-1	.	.	CASSRIGAGGNTEAFF	TGTGCCAGCAGTCGTATCGGAGCGGGGGGGAATACTGAAGCTTTCTTT
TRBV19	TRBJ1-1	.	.	CASSSMGGTEAFF	TGTGCCAGTAGTTCCATGGGGGGCACTGAAGCTTTCTTT
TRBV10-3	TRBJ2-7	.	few	CAISDRATGEQYF	TGTGCCATCAGTGACCGGGCAACGGGCGAGCAGTACTTC
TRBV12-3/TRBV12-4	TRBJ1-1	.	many	CASRSNRLKNTEAFF	TGTGCCAGCAGATCGAACAGGCTCAAAAACACTGAAGCTTTCTTT
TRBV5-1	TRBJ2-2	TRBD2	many	CASIPGTSRTGELFF	TGCGCCAGCATCCCCGGGACTAGCCGCACCGGGGAGCTGTTTTTT
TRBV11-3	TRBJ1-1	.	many	CASSSKRNTEAFF	TGTGCCAGCAGCTCTAAGAGGAACACTGAAGCTTTCTTT
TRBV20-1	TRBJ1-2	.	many	CSAGLDGYTF	TGCAGTGCTGGATTGGATGGCTACACCTTC
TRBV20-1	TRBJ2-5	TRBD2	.	CSASRTSGGTGETQYF	TGCAGTGCTTCCCGGACTAGCGGGGGGACGGGTGAGACCCAGTACTTC